The following is a TCR beta chain sequence with its context. These data belong to a study of Graves' ophthalmopathy and Graves' hyperthyroidism. Amplification targeted the TCR beta CDR3 regions, with RNA transcripts as the source material. First-round RT-PCR used HTBI primers; second-round multiplex PCR followed. Using its own MiXCR run on the multiplex PCR reads, TCRdb lists one record per CDR3 protein. The table has 900,000 to 1,200,000 distinct CDR3 sequences, about two fifths seen once. The length of the CDR3 is 14 residues. The V end lost 8 bases, the J end lost 0 bases, and 14 bases lay between the germline ends. The germline CDR1 and CDR2 sequences are SEHNR and FQNEAQ (reference sequence).

The gene calls are TRBV7-9 and TRBJ2-7, with D possibly TRBD2 on 5 matching bases. The material sequenced was peripheral blood or thyroid tissue (not recorded which). This clonotype was obtained from an adult man with Graves' hyperthyroidism. The CDR3 loop is CASSELEGSYEQYF. In DNA, the CDR3 is TGTGCCAGCTCAGAACTAGAGGGCTCCTACGAGCAGTACTTC.